Listed here are 9 T cell receptor beta chains from one sample, sequenced in a study of blood T cell repertoires in COVID-19. Repertoires were generated with immunoSEQ multiplex PCR, while TCRdb's copy carries only in-frame clones and drops some. The table records more than 150,000 clones, 82% of them present only once. Sequencing used PBMCs or T cells enriched from blood (not recorded which). These receptors were obtained from a man aged 35-49 years who had recovered from COVID-19.

This CDR3 is CASSSPGGANTGELFF. The CDR3 DNA reads as TGTGCCAGCAGCTCCCCTGGGGGCGCGAACACCGGGGAGCTGTTTTTT. The chain has TRBV11-2 and TRBJ2-2, with D possibly being TRBD1 (6 bases). CDR1 is SGHAT, CDR2 FQNNGV, per germline. This CDR3 region has 16 residues. V was shortened by 4 bases and J by 0 bases, with 12 bases between the two germline ends.

The chain employs TRBV27 and TRBJ1-5; 10 bases align to TRBD1. The length of the CDR3 is 14 residues. Trimming cost V 5 bases and J 5 bases; bases outside gene matches: 3. The V gene's germline CDR1 is MNHEY and CDR2 SMNVEV (reference sequence). CDR3 loop: CASSPGTGDQPQHF. In nucleotides, the CDR3 is TGTGCCAGCAGTCCGGGGACAGGGGATCAGCCCCAGCATTTT.

The chain joins TRBV30 to TRBJ1-2; 7 bases match TRBD1. The CDR3 runs 14 residues. V shed 4 bases and J 8 bases; nucleotides not matched to a gene: 13. Germline CDR1 GTSNPN, CDR2 SVGIG (reference sequence). DNA of the CDR3: TGTGCCTGGACGCGCAGGACAGGATTCGGCGGCTACACCTTC. Translating it yields CAWTRRTGFGGYTF.

V is TRBV15 and J is TRBJ1-1, with D maybe TRBD1 (5 bases). V lost 5 bases and J lost 5, with 15 bases in between. CDR1 is LNHNV, CDR2 YYDKDF, per germline (reference sequence). This CDR3 comprises 14 residues. The CDR3 DNA reads TGTGCCACCAGCCGCGGGATAGGGGTAACTGAAGCTTTCTTT. It specifies CATSRGIGVTEAFF.

The chain uses TRBV5-1 and TRBJ1-1; TRBD1 agrees at 8 bases. Trimming at V came to 4 bases and at J to 4 bases, leaving 3 bases not matched to a gene. The CDR3 sequence is 13 residues long. Germline values: CDR1 SGHRS, CDR2 YFSETQ. The CDR3 nucleotides are TGCGCCAGCAGCGCCACAGGGGGCACTGAAGCTTTCTTT. Protein product: CASSATGGTEAFF.

DNA for the CDR3: TGTGCCAGCAGCGTAGCCCCGGACAGGGGATGGAATGAAAAACTGTTTTTT. This gives the protein CASSVAPDRGWNEKLFF. The gene calls are TRBV9 and TRBJ1-4; TRBD1 matches 9 bases. This CDR3 is 17 amino acids long. In germline, CDR1 is SGDLS, CDR2 YYNGEE. J gave up 5 bases and V 0 bases, and 8 bases lay outside the gene matches.

The V call is TRBV6-2 or TRBV6-3, the J call TRBJ2-2; no reliable D call. Germline V gene lookup returns CDR1 MNHEY and CDR2 SVGEGT. V lost 2 bases and J 7 bases, leaving 14 bases between the germline ends. The CDR3 has 15 residues. CDR3 residues: CASSYPPYSGGELFF. As DNA, the CDR3 is TGTGCCAGCAGTTACCCGCCTTATAGTGGCGGGGAGCTGTTTTTT.

This clone was observed once. V usage is TRBV28 and J usage is TRBJ1-2; D not resolved. The CDR3 is made up of 11 amino acids. The germline V gene has CDR1 MDHEN and CDR2 SYDVKM. Trimming pared 2 bases from V and 6 bases from J, leaving 4 bases between. CDR3 in amino acids: CASSLVNGYTF. The DNA of the CDR3 is TGTGCCAGCAGTTTAGTTAATGGCTACACCTTC.

The chain carries TRBV9 and TRBJ2-5, with D perhaps TRBD1 (6 bases). Trimming left V 2 bases short and J 0 bases short, with 14 bases between. Germline V CDR1 and CDR2: SGDLS, YYNGEE. This CDR3 spans 16 amino acids. CDR3 DNA sequence: TGTGCCAGCAGCGTTTGGGGGCGAGGAAACCAAGAGACCCAGTACTTC. Protein sequence: CASSVWGRGNQETQYF. Variable domain in full (rest from reference TRBV9 and TRBJ2-5): DSGVTQTPKHLITATGQRVTLRCSPRSGDLSVYWYQQSLDQGLQFLIQYYNGEERAKGNILERFSAQQFPDLHSELNLSSLELGDSALYFCASSVWGRGNQETQYFGPGTRLLVL.